This note documents a single T cell receptor beta chain sequence. This clone showed up just a few times. Its recognized antigen is unknown. Base qualities are not provided; no much larger clone lies one nucleotide away. Separate from the roughly 630-subject first cohort, the validation cohort of 90 to 150 subjects was the group to which the donors belonged. The data derive from a study of cytomegalovirus exposure and HLA in healthy donors (dated 2017 in TCRdb). About the full investigation: According to a later analysis, one platform produced both the 110 or so validation repertoires and the 700 or so repertoires of the first cohort. Along with the approximately 700-subject first cohort, a separate validation cohort of over a hundred different subjects was used. The study aimed to test whether signatures of past pathogen exposure could be identified by cataloging public T cell receptors. The study combined high-throughput TCR immunosequencing, statistical association of individual TCRs with disease status, and machine learning to predict cytomegalovirus infection status. What the authors observed across the whole study: In a later analysis, TCRs clustered in the first cohort were found to also tend to co-occur in the 120 or so validation repertoires, with 94% of cluster scores above 0. The authors suggested that the approach could potentially be generalized to other disease states and immunological phenotypes. A later analysis had no HLA typing for the validation cohort, so co-occurrence there was scored across all 130 or so repertoires. In both the original and validation cohorts, the classifier was reported to diagnose cytomegalovirus status with high specificity and sensitivity. Most TCR sequences were seen in very few donors, while some public TCRs were found in many individuals. In the study, around 160 TCR beta chains were listed as associated with cytomegalovirus. In vitro tests confirmed that three of the cytomegalovirus-associated TCR beta chains recognize cytomegalovirus antigens.

A distance of 11 bases separates the germline ends of V and J, which lose 5 bases and 6 bases respectively. The germline V gene (reference sequence) supplies CDR1 MNHEY and CDR2 SMNVEV. The CDR3 sequence holds 13 residues, the cysteine and phenylalanine included. Only the CDR3 portion is preserved as DNA: 39 bases, with reading frame beginning at the first base. Library method: the immunoSEQ multiplex PCR assay. The study's own analysis went as follows. A statistical classification framework was developed to diagnose cytomegalovirus status using the catalog of TCR beta chain sequences. TCRdb limited this immuneACCESS table to in-frame rearrangements with V and J called. A share of clones is missing; checked studies link under half to unresolved V genes, and the rest is unexplained. The V and J calls and clone size were taken over from that table, and D and trimming were inferred from the DNA. The sample includes roughly 330,000 clones, with 87% observed a single time. Of the sample, 1% to 1.5% is held by the ten largest clones.

The clonotype comes from a woman aged 25 to 45 in good health and CMV-seropositive. Sequences were obtained from PBMCs. The chain is assembled from TRBV27 and TRBJ1-5, with an unclear D gene assignment. CDR3 reads: CASSVEEAQPQHF. The nucleotide sequence is TGTGCCAGCAGTGTCGAAGAGGCTCAGCCCCAGCATTTT.